These T cell receptor beta chains were read from a single sample in a study of blood T cell repertoires in COVID-19. The data were produced by immunoSEQ multiplex PCR, yet TCRdb's version contains in-frame clones alone and is incomplete. The sample has about 65,000 clones, about 92% seen once. The sample consisted of peripheral blood. Every receptor here comes from a man aged 60 to 69 with acute or convalescent COVID-19. The CDR3 runs from the conserved cysteine through the conserved F or W. The D gene is left open where the match is weak. Size tells how often a clone was seen (once, few, many) or the class of an expanded clone, and some rows leave it out.

d_gene | len | j_gene | v_gene | abundance | CDR3aa | CDR3nt
TRBD1 | 12 | TRBJ1-1 | TRBV18 | . | CASSLGQGEAFF | TGTGCCAGCTCACTCGGACAGGGAGAAGCTTTCTTT
TRBD1 | 15 | TRBJ1-6 | TRBV7-9 | . | CASSGRGQYNSPLHF | TGTGCCAGCAGCGGAAGGGGACAGTATAATTCACCCCTCCACTTT
. | 13 | TRBJ2-2 | TRBV30 | . | CAWRRERAGELFF | TGTGCCTGGAGGCGGGAACGAGCCGGGGAGCTGTTTTTT
. | 13 | TRBJ1-2 | TRBV19 | . | CASRGRVRYGYTF | TGTGCCAGTAGGGGCAGGGTTCGGTATGGCTACACCTTC
. | 14 | TRBJ1-1 | TRBV2 | once | CASSDWRGNTEAFF | TGTGCCAGCAGTGATTGGAGGGGGAACACTGAAGCTTTCTTT
. | 14 | TRBJ1-1 | TRBV2 | few | CASSELQTNTEAFF | TGTGCCAGCAGTGAACTACAGACGAACACTGAAGCTTTCTTT
. | 13 | TRBJ1-5 | TRBV2 | . | CASSYRGNQPQHF | TGTGCCAGCAGTTACAGGGGCAATCAGCCCCAGCATTTT
. | 15 | TRBJ1-5 | TRBV7-9 | . | CASSSTGLSNQPQHF | TGTGCCAGCAGCTCGACAGGCCTTAGCAATCAGCCCCAGCATTTT
. | 15 | TRBJ1-2 | TRBV7-9 | . | CASSLAPSGGYGYTF | TGTGCCAGCAGCTTAGCCCCCAGTGGTGGCTATGGCTACACCTTC
TRBD2 | 14 | TRBJ2-7 | TRBV6-5 | . | CASRTSGGAYEQYF | TGTGCCAGCAGAACTAGCGGGGGGGCCTACGAGCAGTACTTC
. | 12 | TRBJ2-7 | TRBV5-1 | . | CASSPDSYEQYF | TGCGCCAGCAGTCCCGACAGCTACGAGCAGTACTTC
. | 12 | TRBJ1-2 | TRBV20-1 | few | CSASGQGNGYTF | TGCAGTGCTAGTGGTCAGGGGAACGGCTACACCTTC
. | 16 | TRBJ2-7 | TRBV7-9 | . | CASSLKGGKSSYEQYF | TGTGCCAGCAGCTTAAAAGGCGGAAAAAGCTCCTACGAGCAGTACTTC
TRBD1 | 15 | TRBJ1-6 | TRBV5-4 | . | CASSLGGQGDSPLHF | TGTGCCAGCAGCTTGGGAGGACAGGGAGATTCACCCCTCCACTTT
. | 14 | TRBJ1-2 | TRBV9 | . | CASSTPFAAGGYTF | TGTGCCAGCAGCACCCCCTTCGCGGCGGGTGGCTACACCTTC
. | 16 | TRBJ1-6 | TRBV10-3 | . | CAISLQSLELNSPLHF | TGTGCCATCAGTTTACAGAGTCTGGAACTTAATTCACCCCTCCACTTT
. | 15 | TRBJ1-2 | TRBV24-1 | . | CATSEGRRSPYGYTF | TGTGCCACCAGTGAGGGGAGACGGAGCCCCTATGGCTACACCTTC
. | 15 | TRBJ1-4 | TRBV3-1/TRBV3-2 | . | CASSNRDTSNEKLFF | TGTGCCAGCAGCAACCGGGACACCTCGAATGAAAAACTGTTTTTT
TRBD1 | 17 | TRBJ1-2 | TRBV6-4 | . | CARARRGPILLSEGYTF | TGTGCCAGGGCGCGGAGGGGGCCTATTCTGCTATCGGAAGGCTACACCTTC
. | 19 | TRBJ2-5 | TRBV3-1/TRBV3-2 | . | CASSHHRGRSLRIQETQYF | TGTGCCAGCAGCCACCACCGGGGTAGAAGTTTGAGAATCCAAGAGACCCAGTACTTC
. | 18 | TRBJ2-1 | TRBV4-1 | . | CASSPSPGLLASYNEQFF | TGCGCCAGCAGCCCGTCCCCAGGGCTGCTAGCGTCCTACAATGAGCAGTTCTTC
. | 12 | TRBJ2-2 | TRBV10-1 | once | CASSYNTGELFF | TGCGCCAGCAGTTATAACACCGGGGAGCTGTTTTTT
. | 15 | TRBJ2-7 | TRBV2 | . | CASSKEGSGTYEQYF | TGTGCCAGCAGTAAGGAGGGAAGTGGAACCTACGAGCAGTACTTC
. | 16 | TRBJ2-3 | TRBV9 | . | CASSALGGWVTDTQYF | TGTGCCAGCAGCGCGTTGGGGGGATGGGTCACAGATACGCAGTATTTT
TRBD1 | 15 | TRBJ1-1 | TRBV3-1/TRBV3-2 | . | CASSGSQTGASEAFF | TGTGCCAGCAGCGGAAGCCAAACAGGGGCCTCTGAAGCTTTCTTT
TRBD1 | 14 | TRBJ1-2 | TRBV14 | . | CASSPRTGPYGYTF | TGTGCCAGCAGCCCCAGGACAGGGCCCTATGGCTACACCTTC
TRBD1 | 14 | TRBJ1-5 | TRBV11-2 | . | CASSQDRGGQPQHF | TGTGCCAGCAGCCAAGACAGGGGCGGTCAGCCCCAGCATTTT
. | 13 | TRBJ2-1 | TRBV29-1 | . | CSVLVGPGNEQFF | TGCAGCGTTTTAGTCGGCCCAGGGAATGAGCAGTTCTTC
. | 16 | TRBJ1-1 | TRBV5-1 | . | CASIESGGLPNTEAFF | TGCGCCAGCATCGAATCGGGGGGCCTCCCGAACACTGAAGCTTTCTTT
. | 13 | TRBJ2-3 | TRBV4-2 | . | CASSPPGTDTQYF | TGTGCCAGCAGCCCTCCCGGCACAGATACGCAGTATTTT
TRBD1 | 16 | TRBJ1-6 | TRBV12-5 | . | CASGDLRDRYNSPLHF | TGTGCTAGTGGGGACCTCCGGGACAGATATAATTCACCCCTCCACTTT
. | 14 | TRBJ2-2 | TRBV14 | . | CASRPQRTSGELFF | TGTGCCAGCAGACCTCAGCGTACGTCCGGGGAGCTGTTTTTT
. | 14 | TRBJ1-2 | TRBV30 | once | CAWSLARGLYGYTF | TGTGCCTGGAGTTTAGCCAGGGGATTATATGGCTACACCTTC
TRBD1 | 15 | TRBJ2-7 | TRBV19 | . | CASSLRGLVMDEQYF | TGTGCCAGTAGCCTCAGGGGGCTTGTAATGGACGAGCAGTACTTC
. | 17 | TRBJ2-2 | TRBV11-3 | . | CASSRGLFGTNTGELFF | TGTGCCAGCAGCCGGGGACTCTTCGGAACGAACACCGGGGAGCTGTTTTTT
TRBD1 | 16 | TRBJ1-2 | TRBV10-3 | . | CAIQGDRTSVNYGYTF | TGTGCCATACAGGGGGACAGGACCTCTGTTAACTATGGCTACACCTTC
. | 15 | TRBJ1-4 | TRBV18 | . | CASSPPDRLNEKLFF | TGTGCCAGCTCACCACCCGACAGGCTAAATGAAAAACTGTTTTTT
. | 14 | TRBJ1-2 | TRBV7-9 | . | CASSRKGGNYGYTF | TGTGCCAGCAGCCGCAAGGGCGGGAACTATGGCTACACCTTC
. | 12 | TRBJ2-7 | TRBV6-6 | . | CASRESTYEQYF | TGTGCCAGCAGAGAGTCGACCTACGAGCAGTACTTC
TRBD1 | 20 | TRBJ1-1 | TRBV5-1 | . | CASSFLVQGASLLMNTEAFF | TGCGCCAGCAGCTTCTTGGTACAGGGGGCCTCTCTCCTCATGAACACTGAAGCTTTCTTT
. | 15 | TRBJ1-1 | TRBV2 | . | CASSDRGRGNTEAFF | TGTGCCAGCAGTGATCGCGGCAGGGGAAACACTGAAGCTTTCTTT
. | 13 | TRBJ2-3 | TRBV3-1/TRBV3-2 | . | CASGIGGTDTQYF | TGTGCCTCGGGGATCGGGGGCACAGATACGCAGTATTTT
TRBD2 | 15 | TRBJ2-3 | TRBV2 | . | CASSASGDSTDTQYF | TGTGCCAGCAGCGCTAGCGGGGATAGCACAGATACGCAGTATTTT
. | 16 | TRBJ2-7 | TRBV5-8 | . | CASSLLAGFLVMGQYF | TGTGCCAGCAGCTTACTTGCAGGGTTCTTGGTGATGGGGCAGTACTTC
TRBD1 | 12 | TRBJ1-1 | TRBV10-3 | . | CATGQGSTEAFF | TGTGCCACGGGACAGGGATCCACTGAAGCTTTCTTT
TRBD1 | 18 | TRBJ1-6 | TRBV7-2 | . | CASGIRERGRSYNSPLHF | TGTGCCAGCGGCATTAGGGAGAGGGGGCGGTCCTATAATTCACCCCTCCACTTT
TRBD2 | 15 | TRBJ2-2 | TRBV11-2 | . | CASSPRGANTGELFF | TGTGCCAGCAGCCCGCGGGGGGCGAACACCGGGGAGCTGTTTTTT
TRBD2 | 15 | TRBJ2-7 | TRBV5-1 | . | CASSFPSGGRNEQYF | TGCGCCAGCAGCTTTCCTAGCGGGGGGAGGAACGAGCAGTACTTC
TRBD1 | 13 | TRBJ1-1 | TRBV7-2 | . | CASSRQGPTEAFF | TGTGCCAGCAGTCGACAGGGACCCACTGAAGCTTTCTTT
. | 12 | TRBJ1-2 | TRBV11-2 | . | CASSLGTAGYTF | TGTGCCAGCAGCTTAGGGACTGCTGGCTACACCTTC
. | 16 | TRBJ1-6 | TRBV11-1 | . | CASSSPGNLYNSPLHF | TGTGCCAGCAGCTCGCCAGGGAATCTCTATAATTCACCCCTCCACTTT
. | 14 | TRBJ2-7 | TRBV6-5 | . | CASSYSGENYEQYF | TGTGCCAGCAGTTACTCAGGAGAAAACTACGAGCAGTACTTC
. | 16 | TRBJ2-1 | TRBV7-3 | . | CASSLTVGHSYNEQFF | TGTGCCAGCAGCTTAACGGTAGGACATTCCTACAATGAGCAGTTCTTC
TRBD1 | 16 | TRBJ1-3 | TRBV5-4 | . | CASSPRQGAGGNTIYF | TGTGCCAGCAGCCCTCGACAGGGGGCAGGTGGAAACACCATATATTTT
TRBD1 | 13 | TRBJ1-3 | TRBV10-3 | . | CATGTGLGNTIYF | TGTGCCACCGGGACAGGCCTCGGAAACACCATATATTTT
. | 14 | TRBJ2-1 | TRBV5-1 | . | CASSWGAGQNEQFF | TGCGCCAGCAGCTGGGGTGCAGGACAGAATGAGCAGTTCTTC
TRBD1 | 16 | TRBJ1-2 | TRBV2 | once | CASSEFFAGQGGGYTF | TGTGCCAGCAGTGAATTTTTTGCGGGACAGGGAGGAGGCTACACCTTC